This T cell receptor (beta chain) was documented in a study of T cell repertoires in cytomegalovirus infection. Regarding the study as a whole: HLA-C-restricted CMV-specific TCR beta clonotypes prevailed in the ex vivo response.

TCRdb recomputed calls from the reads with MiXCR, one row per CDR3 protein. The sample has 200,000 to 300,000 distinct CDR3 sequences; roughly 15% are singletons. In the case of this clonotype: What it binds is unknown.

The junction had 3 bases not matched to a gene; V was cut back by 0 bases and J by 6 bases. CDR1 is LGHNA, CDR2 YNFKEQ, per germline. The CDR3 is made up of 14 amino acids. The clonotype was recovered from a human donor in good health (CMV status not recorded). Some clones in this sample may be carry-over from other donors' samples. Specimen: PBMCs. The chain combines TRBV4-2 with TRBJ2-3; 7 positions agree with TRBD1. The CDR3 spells CASSQELQGDTQYF. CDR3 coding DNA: TGTGCCAGCAGCCAAGAACTACAGGGGGATACGCAGTATTTT.